The entry below gives a single T cell receptor (beta chain) sequence along with its context. This record belongs to a study of blood T cell repertoires in COVID-19. This table comes from immunoSEQ multiplex PCR, and its TCRdb copy is limited to in-frame clones, with some not included. The table includes under 200,000 clones, roughly 93% detected once. Germline loops: CDR1 SGHRS, CDR2 YFSETQ. V gave up 1 base and J gave up 6 bases, with 10 bases separating them. This CDR3 has 14 residues. The sample taken for sequencing was peripheral blood. The V call is TRBV5-1, the J call TRBJ1-4; the D gene is possibly TRBD1 (6 bases). The origin of this receptor is a young man with acute or convalescent COVID-19. CDR3 sequence: CASSLRPGDEKLFF. The CDR3, as DNA: TGCGCCAGCAGCTTGAGGCCAGGGGATGAAAAACTGTTTTTT.